The present T cell receptor (beta chain) was sequenced within a study of response to subunit inactivated influenza vaccine. One entry per CDR3 protein results from TCRdb running MiXCR on the RT-PCR reads. The data show around 530,000 distinct CDR3 sequences, about 15% seen once. Findings and limits, study-wide: Each seasonal influenza vaccination recruits few new T cells, the authors suggested.

Only a few counts were recorded for this clonotype. Its antigen remains unknown. The receptor was derived from a man between 50 and 69 years old who received an inactivated influenza vaccine. Sequences were derived from CD4+ T cells sorted from PBMCs, sampled around 25 months after vaccination.

CDR3 residues: CASSKLQGNIQYF. In DNA form, the CDR3 reads TGTGCCAGCAGCAAATTACAGGGAAACATTCAGTACTTC. The V call is TRBV7-2, the J call TRBJ2-4; possibly TRBD1 for D (6 bases). This CDR3 spans 13 amino acids. Germline CDR1 and CDR2: SGHTA and FQGNSA. The V end lost 5 bases, the J end lost 6 bases, and 11 bases lay between the germline ends. The variable domain in full, completed from reference TRBV7-2 and TRBJ2-4, reads GAGVSQSPSNKVTEKGKDVELRCDPISGHTALYWYRQSLGQGLEFLIYFQGNSAPDKSGLPSDRFSAERTGGSVSTLTIQRTQQEDSAVYLCASSKLQGNIQYFGAGTRLSVL.